One sample yielded the 7 T cell receptor beta chains listed below, sequenced in a study of T cells in tumors after PD-1 blockade (dated by TCRdb to 2018 to 2020). Explained via the paper, the time point label denotes: before anti-PD-1 therapy. The library was built by means of the immunoSEQ multiplex PCR assay. TCRdb provides this immuneACCESS table in a form limited to in-frame rearrangements. Some clones are lacking; in checked studies, under half of them reflect an unresolved V gene, and why the rest are absent is not known. In this sample the table shows 61,000 or so clones, around three quarters of which occur a single time. Around an eighth of the sample lies in the top ten. The specimen was PBMCs, collected before anti-PD-1 treatment. These receptors were collected from a human donor with basal cell carcinoma.

The V gene is TRBV5-1, the J gene TRBJ2-5; 9 bases fit TRBD1. CDR1 is SGHRS, CDR2 YFSETQ, per germline. CDR3 size: 14 residues. With V trimmed by 4 bases and J by 5 bases, 6 bases remained unmatched. The CDR3 loop is CASSMGQGYETQYF. DNA for the CDR3: TGCGCCAGCAGCATGGGACAGGGCTATGAGACCCAGTACTTC.

The J gene is TRBJ2-3, the V gene TRBV30; 8 bases fit TRBD2. CDR3 length: 14 residues. V was clipped by 0 bases and J by 8 bases; unmatched bases: 7. The germline V gene encodes CDR1 GTSNPN and CDR2 SVGIG (reference sequence). Here the CDR3 DNA reads TGTGCCTGGAGTGTACTCCGGGGGGGCGGTACGCAGTATTTT. Translated, it gives CAWSVLRGGGTQYF.

The CDR3 sequence is CASSFGGTGRDSPLHF. The CDR3 DNA sequence: TGTGCCAGCAGCTTCGGGGGGACCGGGAGGGATTCACCCCTCCACTTT. The rearrangement joins TRBV5-6 to TRBJ1-6, with D possibly matching TRBD1 (5 bases). The CDR3 extends over 16 amino acids. V was trimmed by 2 bases and J by 8 bases, leaving 17 bases between them. Germline V gene sequence: CDR1 SGHDT, CDR2 YYEEEE.

This chain joins TRBV20-1 and TRBJ2-7; 10 bases are a match to TRBD2. CDR1 and CDR2 (germline): DFQATT, SNEGSKA (reference sequence). The ends lost 3 bases at V and 5 bases at J; junction bases unmatched: 10. CDR3 size: 15 residues. The CDR3 reads CSASSIAGGLNEQYF. CDR3 nucleotide sequence: TGCAGTGCTAGTTCCATAGCGGGGGGACTGAACGAGCAGTACTTC.

J is TRBJ1-3 and V is TRBV6-5; D not certain. CDR3 size: 14 residues. V lost 2 bases, J lost 0 bases, and 5 bases lay in between. Germline V gives CDR1 MNHEY, CDR2 SVGAGI. Written as DNA, the CDR3 is TGTGCCAGCAGTTACCGGGGCTCTGGAAACACCATATATTTT. Amino acid sequence: CASSYRGSGNTIYF.

The rearrangement links TRBV27 to TRBJ1-2, with D maybe TRBD1 (6 bases). Deletions cut 7 bases from V and 8 bases from J, with 14 bases between. Germline V gives CDR1 MNHEY, CDR2 SMNVEV (reference sequence). The CDR3 runs to 12 residues. In nucleotides, the CDR3 is TGTGCCAGCAAAAAGGGGGGAGGAGGCTACACCTTC. This gives the protein CASKKGGGGYTF.

CDR3 in amino acids: CASSVASKADTQYF. In DNA, the CDR3 is TGTGCCAGCAGCGTGGCTAGCAAAGCAGATACGCAGTATTTT. The rearrangement uses TRBV9 and TRBJ2-3; D may be TRBD2 (5 bases). CDR1 is SGDLS, CDR2 YYNGEE, per germline. This CDR3 has 14 residues. V lost 2 bases to trimming and J lost 4 bases, with 11 bases between them.